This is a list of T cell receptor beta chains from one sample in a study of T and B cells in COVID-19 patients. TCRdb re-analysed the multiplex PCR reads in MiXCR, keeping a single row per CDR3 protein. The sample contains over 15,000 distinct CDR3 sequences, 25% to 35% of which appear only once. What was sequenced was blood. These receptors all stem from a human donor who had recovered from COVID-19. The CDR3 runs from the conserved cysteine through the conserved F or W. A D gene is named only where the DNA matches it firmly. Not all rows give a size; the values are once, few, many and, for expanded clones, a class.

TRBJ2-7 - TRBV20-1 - CSARGGTLEQYF TGCAGTGCTAGAGGAGGGACTCTTGAGCAGTACTTC
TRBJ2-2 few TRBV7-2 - CASSPLGELFF TGTGCCAGCAGCCCTCTTGGGGAGCTGTTTTTT
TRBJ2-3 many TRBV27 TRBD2 CASSPGTSGLGTDTQYF TGTGCCAGCAGTCCCGGGACTAGCGGGTTGGGCACAGATACGCAGTATTTT
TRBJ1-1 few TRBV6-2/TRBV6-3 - CAGRQAPNTEAFF TGTGCCGGACGTCAGGCGCCGAACACTGAAGCTTTCTTT
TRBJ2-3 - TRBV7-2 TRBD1 CASSSDRGGDTQYF TGTGCCAGCAGCTCCGACAGGGGAGGAGATACGCAGTATTTT
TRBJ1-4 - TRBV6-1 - CASSTPLSGWGEKLFF TGTGCCAGCAGCACACCGTTATCCGGGTGGGGGGAAAAACTGTTTTTT
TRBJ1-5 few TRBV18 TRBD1 CASSRTGFNQPQHF TGTGCCAGCTCACGGACAGGGTTTAATCAGCCCCAGCATTTT
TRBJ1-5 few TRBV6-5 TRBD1 CASSPGTGVQPQHF TGTGCCAGCAGTCCCGGGACAGGGGTTCAGCCCCAGCATTTT
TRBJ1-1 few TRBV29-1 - CSATTTKNTEAFF TGCAGCGCAACTACAACTAAGAACACTGAAGCTTTCTTT
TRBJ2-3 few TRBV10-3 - CAISEFSQGTDTQYF TGTGCCATCAGTGAGTTCTCGCAGGGCACAGATACGCAGTATTTT
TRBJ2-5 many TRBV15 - CATSRDWESGETQYF TGTGCCACCAGCAGAGATTGGGAGAGTGGGGAGACCCAGTACTTC
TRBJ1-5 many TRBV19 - CATQGSDSNQPQHF TGTGCCACCCAAGGGTCAGATAGCAATCAGCCCCAGCATTTT
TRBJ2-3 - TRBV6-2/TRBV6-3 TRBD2 CASSLSGGGTNTDTQYF TGTGCCAGCAGCCTAAGCGGGGGGGGAACCAACACAGATACGCAGTATTTT
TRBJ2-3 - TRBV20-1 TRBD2 CSAERGVNRDTQYF TGCAGTGCTGAGCGGGGGGTAAACAGAGATACGCAGTATTTT
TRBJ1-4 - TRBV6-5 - CASSWGGSSENLFF TGTGCCAGCAGTTGGGGTGGGAGTTCTGAAAACCTGTTTTTT
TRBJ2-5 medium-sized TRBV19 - CASSIGGRAWETQYF TGTGCCAGTAGTATAGGAGGCAGGGCCTGGGAGACCCAGTACTTC